This TCR beta chain was obtained from a study of blood T cell repertoires in COVID-19. Study details: Donors in the United States, Italy and Spain gave samples during acute or convalescent COVID-19.

In the authors' workflow: Researchers report that nucleated cell counts were estimated from reference gene primer amplification. TCRdb's copy holds only in-frame clones and misses some; the assay was immunoSEQ multiplex PCR. That table furnishes V, J and clone size, whereas the DNA furnished D and trimming. The sample holds 300,000 or so clones, 85% to 90% seen once. The participants were between roughly 18 and 90 years old and came from roughly 25 US areas. CDR3 size: 16 residues. Germline loops: CDR1 SGDLS, CDR2 YYNGEE. J was trimmed by 0 bases and V by 4 bases; bases with no gene match: 5. This clone is judged medium-sized (0.01 to 0.1%).

The source material was PBMCs or T cells enriched from blood (not recorded which). The V and J genes are TRBV9 and TRBJ1-4; TRBD1 agrees at 8 bases. The TCR was taken from a woman in her late teens or twenties who had recovered from COVID-19. CDR3 bases: TGTGCCAGCAGCCGGACAGGGCTAACAACTAATGAAAAACTGTTTTTT. This codes for CASSRTGLTTNEKLFF.